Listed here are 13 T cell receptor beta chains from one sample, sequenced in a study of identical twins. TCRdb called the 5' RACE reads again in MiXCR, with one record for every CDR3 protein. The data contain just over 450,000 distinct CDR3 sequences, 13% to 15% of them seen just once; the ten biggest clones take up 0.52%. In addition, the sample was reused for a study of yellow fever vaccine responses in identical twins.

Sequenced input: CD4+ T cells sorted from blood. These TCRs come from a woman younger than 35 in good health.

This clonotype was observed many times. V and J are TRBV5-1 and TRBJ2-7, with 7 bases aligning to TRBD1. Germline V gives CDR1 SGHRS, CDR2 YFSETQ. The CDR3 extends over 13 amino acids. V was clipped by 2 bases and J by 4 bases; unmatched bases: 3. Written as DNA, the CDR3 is TGCGCCAGCAGCTTTACAGGGGAATACGAGCAGTACTTC. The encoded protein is CASSFTGEYEQYF.

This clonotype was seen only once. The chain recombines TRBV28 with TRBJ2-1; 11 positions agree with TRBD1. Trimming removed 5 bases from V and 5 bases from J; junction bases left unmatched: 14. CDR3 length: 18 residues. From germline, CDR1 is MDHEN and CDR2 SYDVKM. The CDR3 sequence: CASSHGTGGVRPNNEQFF. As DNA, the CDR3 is TGTGCCAGCAGTCACGGGACAGGGGGGGTTAGGCCTAACAATGAGCAGTTCTTC. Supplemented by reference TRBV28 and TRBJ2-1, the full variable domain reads DVKVTQSSRYLVKRTGEKVFLECVQDMDHENMFWYRQDPGLGLRLIYFSYDVKMKEKGDIPEGYSVSREKKERFSLILESASTNQTSMYLCASSHGTGGVRPNNEQFFGPGTRLTVL.

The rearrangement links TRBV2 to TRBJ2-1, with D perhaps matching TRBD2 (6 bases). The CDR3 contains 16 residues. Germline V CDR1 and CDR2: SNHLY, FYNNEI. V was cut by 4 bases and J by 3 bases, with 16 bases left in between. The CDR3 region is CASSVSWRDGYNEQFF. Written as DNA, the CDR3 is TGTGCCAGCAGTGTTAGTTGGCGGGATGGCTACAATGAGCAGTTCTTC.

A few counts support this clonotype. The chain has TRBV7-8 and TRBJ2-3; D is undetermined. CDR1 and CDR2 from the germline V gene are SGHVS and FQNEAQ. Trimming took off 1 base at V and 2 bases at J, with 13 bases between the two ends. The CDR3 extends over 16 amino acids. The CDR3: CASSLVGGTPTDTQYF. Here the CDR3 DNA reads TGTGCCAGCAGCTTAGTGGGCGGCACCCCCACAGATACGCAGTATTTT.

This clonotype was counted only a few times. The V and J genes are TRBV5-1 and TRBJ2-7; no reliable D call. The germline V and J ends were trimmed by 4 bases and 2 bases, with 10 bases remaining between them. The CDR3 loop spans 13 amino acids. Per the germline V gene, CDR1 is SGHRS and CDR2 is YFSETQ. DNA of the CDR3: TGCGCCAGCAGCCTCGACACAACCTACGAGCAGTACTTC. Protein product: CASSLDTTYEQYF.

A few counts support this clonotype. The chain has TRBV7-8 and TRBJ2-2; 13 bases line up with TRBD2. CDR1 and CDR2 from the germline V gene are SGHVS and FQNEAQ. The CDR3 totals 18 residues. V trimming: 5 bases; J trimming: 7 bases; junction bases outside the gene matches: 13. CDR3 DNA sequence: TGTGCCAGCAGCGTCCCCGGGACTAGCGGGATTAGGGGCGGGGAGCTGTTTTTT. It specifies CASSVPGTSGIRGGELFF.

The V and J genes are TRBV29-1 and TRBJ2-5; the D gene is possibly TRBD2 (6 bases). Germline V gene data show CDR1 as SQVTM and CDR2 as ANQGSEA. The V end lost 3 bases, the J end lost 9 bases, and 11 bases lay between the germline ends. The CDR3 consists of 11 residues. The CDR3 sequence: CSVERGAAQYF. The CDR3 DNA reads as TGCAGCGTTGAGCGGGGTGCGGCCCAGTACTTC. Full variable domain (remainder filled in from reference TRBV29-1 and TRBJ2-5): SAVISQKPSRDICQRGTSLTIQCQVDSQVTMMFWYRQQPGQSLTLIATANQGSEATYESGFVIDKFPISRPNLTFSTLTVSNMSPEDSSIYLCSVERGAAQYFGPGTRLLVL.

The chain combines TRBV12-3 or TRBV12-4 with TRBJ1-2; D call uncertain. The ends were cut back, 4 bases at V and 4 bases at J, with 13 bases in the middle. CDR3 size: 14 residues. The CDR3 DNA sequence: TGTGCCAGCAGTTCGAGTGGCAGTCCCTATGGCTACACCTTC. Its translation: CASSSSGSPYGYTF.

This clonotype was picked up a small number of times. CDR3 sequence (DNA): TGCAGTGCTAAGGGGTCCCCAGTCTCCGTAGACAATGAGCAGTTCTTC. Amino acids: CSAKGSPVSVDNEQFF. This sequence joins TRBV20-1 and TRBJ2-1, with TRBD1 as a possible D gene (5 bases). The CDR3 loop spans 16 amino acids. V was pared by 4 bases and J by 5 bases, with 21 bases between. CDR1 is DFQATT, CDR2 SNEGSKA, per germline (reference sequence).

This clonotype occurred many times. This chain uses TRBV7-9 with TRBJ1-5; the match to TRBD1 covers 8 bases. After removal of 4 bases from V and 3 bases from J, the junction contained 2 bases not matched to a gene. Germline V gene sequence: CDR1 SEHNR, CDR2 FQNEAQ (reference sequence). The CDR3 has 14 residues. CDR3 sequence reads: CASSSQGDNQPQHF. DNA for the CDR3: TGTGCCAGCAGCTCACAGGGGGACAATCAGCCCCAGCATTTT.

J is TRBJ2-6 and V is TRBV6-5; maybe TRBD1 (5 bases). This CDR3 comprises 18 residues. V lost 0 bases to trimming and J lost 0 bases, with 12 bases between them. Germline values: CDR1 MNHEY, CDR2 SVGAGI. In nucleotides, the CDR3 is TGTGCCAGCAGTTACTCGTCAGGGCCGAGCTCTGGGGCCAACGTCCTGACTTTC. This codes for CASSYSSGPSSGANVLTF.

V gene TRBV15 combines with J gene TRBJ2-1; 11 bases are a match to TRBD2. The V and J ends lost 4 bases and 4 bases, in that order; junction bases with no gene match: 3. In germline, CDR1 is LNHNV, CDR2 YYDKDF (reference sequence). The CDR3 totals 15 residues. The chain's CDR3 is CATSTRLAGYNEQFF. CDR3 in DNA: TGTGCCACCAGCACCCGACTAGCGGGGTACAATGAGCAGTTCTTC.

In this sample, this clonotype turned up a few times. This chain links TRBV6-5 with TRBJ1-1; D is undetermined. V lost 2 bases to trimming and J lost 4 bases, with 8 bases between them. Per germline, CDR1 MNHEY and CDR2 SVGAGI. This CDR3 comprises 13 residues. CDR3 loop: CASSYGSGTEAFF. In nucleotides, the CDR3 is TGTGCCAGCAGTTACGGTAGCGGCACTGAAGCTTTCTTT.